The 7 T cell receptor beta chains listed next were all sequenced from one sample in a study of T cell changes during pregnancy in multiple sclerosis. The assay was immunoSEQ multiplex PCR, and TCRdb's table has in-frame clones only and misses some. The data hold 35,000 to 45,000 clones, with 75% to 90% observed a single time. This specimen was peripheral blood, taken in the second trimester of pregnancy. The receptor source for this set is a female donor in good health, enrolled as a control in a pregnancy study.

The chain couples TRBV5-1 to TRBJ2-1; 15 nucleotides line up with TRBD2. This CDR3 has 15 residues. The ends lost 0 bases at V and 12 bases at J; junction bases unmatched: 4. The germline V gene has CDR1 SGHRS and CDR2 YFSETQ. The CDR3: CASSLGTSGREVQFF. The DNA for the CDR3 is TGCGCCAGCAGCTTGGGGACTAGCGGGAGGGAGGTGCAGTTCTTC.

The chain is built from TRBV19 and TRBJ2-5; D not certain. V dropped 0 bases and J dropped 1 base, with 6 bases sitting between them. The CDR3 length is 14 residues. Germline CDR1 LNHDA, CDR2 SQIVND (reference sequence). CDR3 bases: TGTGCCAGTAGTATAGACTGGAGCCAAGAGACCCAGTACTTC. Amino acid sequence: CASSIDWSQETQYF.

The gene calls are TRBV28 and TRBJ1-2, with D possibly TRBD1 on 6 matching bases. The V end was cut by 6 bases, the J end by 4 bases, with 12 bases between. CDR1 is MDHEN and CDR2 is SYDVKM in the germline V gene. This CDR3 spans 13 amino acids. CDR3 sequence (DNA): TGTGCCAGCAGACCTGGACAGACCTATGGCTACACCTTC. Residues: CASRPGQTYGYTF.

J is TRBJ2-3 and V is TRBV7-9; no clear D gene. This CDR3 has 14 amino acids. Germline-derived CDR1 and CDR2 are SEHNR and FQNEAQ (reference sequence). V was shortened by 2 bases and J by 2 bases, with 8 bases between the two germline ends. CDR3 coding DNA: TGTGCCAGCAGCTTAAGTCAGTCCACAGATACGCAGTATTTT. Translation: CASSLSQSTDTQYF.

The chain recombines TRBV5-1 with TRBJ2-1, with D maybe TRBD2 (6 bases). Trimming took 1 base from V and 9 from J, leaving 20 bases between them. Germline CDR1 reads SGHRS; CDR2 reads YFSETQ. The CDR3 consists of 16 residues. DNA of the CDR3: TGCGCCAGCAGCTTGAACCCGGGACTCTCCTCGCGTGAGCAGTTCTTC. This codes for CASSLNPGLSSREQFF.

V and J are TRBV9 and TRBJ1-1; D gene ambiguous. The ends were cut back, 4 bases at V and 4 bases at J, with 17 bases in the middle. Germline-derived CDR1 and CDR2 are SGDLS and YYNGEE. There are 15 residues in the CDR3. CDR3 sequence: CASSSPMELGTEAFF. As DNA, the CDR3 is TGTGCCAGCAGCTCCCCCATGGAGTTGGGCACTGAAGCTTTCTTT.

The chain uses TRBV4-2 and TRBJ1-4, with a possible D match to TRBD1 (6 bases). V was clipped by 1 base and J by 7 bases, with 10 bases between them. The CDR3 is made up of 14 amino acids. The germline V gene encodes CDR1 LGHNA and CDR2 YNFKEQ. The CDR3 DNA reads as TGTGCCAGCAGCCAAGGGACAGTAGCTGAAAAACTGTTTTTT. Amino acid sequence: CASSQGTVAEKLFF.